This entry describes one TCR beta chain. Individual cDNA molecules were tagged with unique molecular identifiers. Each CDR3 protein is one row after TCRdb ran MiXCR on the 5' RACE reads. In the table there are about 110,000 distinct CDR3 sequences, 10% to 15% of which are singletons. The sample is drawn from a study of early T cells in non-severe SARS-CoV-2 infection. V was cut by 2 bases and J by 0 bases, with 6 bases left in between. The CDR3 has 14 amino acids. The V gene's germline CDR1 is MNHEY and CDR2 SVGAGI. This clonotype originated in an adult who was a healthcare worker with PCR-confirmed SARS-CoV-2 infection or an uninfected control (not recorded which). Sequencing used whole blood, obtained at baseline. The chain couples TRBV6-5 to TRBJ2-3; D might be TRBD1 (5 bases). The CDR3 protein is CASSYGASTDTQYF. The CDR3 DNA is TGTGCCAGCAGTTACGGGGCTAGCACAGATACGCAGTATTTT.